This T cell receptor beta chain was sequenced during a study of human T cells and chemical hapten exposure. There are 14 residues in the CDR3. Germline V lookup: CDR1 MGHDK, CDR2 SYGVNS. V lost 4 bases, J lost 0 bases, and 8 bases lay in between. As for time point: patch test 3, about 24 weeks after DPC sensitization. Treatment: therapeutic diphenylcyclopropenone sensitization with weekly scalp DPC. TCRdb called the RACE reads again in MiXCR, with one record for every CDR3 protein. The sample carries about 120,000 distinct CDR3 sequences, roughly 12% recorded once. Sequencing was performed on whole blood, taken in connection with sensitization to the hapten diphenylcyclopropenone (DPC). This rearrangement joins TRBV25-1 to TRBJ2-3; no clear D gene. The sequence came from a woman between 45 and 65 years old with alopecia areata. Some clones in this sample may be carry-over from other donors' samples. The CDR3 bases are TGTGCCAGCAGTGGTCTCTCTAGCACAGATACGCAGTATTTT. It yields the protein CASSGLSSTDTQYF.